This T cell receptor beta chain originates from a study of OX40 agonist ivuxolimab in advanced cancers. Study information: Dose-escalation patients' cancers were hepatocellular carcinoma, melanoma, renal cell or head and neck cancer.

The CDR3 is 15 amino acids. V was shortened by 1 base and J by 1 base, with 9 bases between the two germline ends. Germline CDR1 is MGHRA and CDR2 is YSYEKL. Measured with immunoSEQ multiplex PCR; TCRdb has only the in-frame clones, and not every one. The repertoire holds 40,000 to 55,000 clones, around 93% seen once, with approximately 28% in the top ten. The gene calls are TRBV4-1 and TRBJ2-3; no clear D gene. The material sequenced was CD4+ or CD8+ T cells sorted from blood, taken in a trial of the OX40 agonist ivuxolimab. The TCR sequence derives from an adult with an advanced solid tumor such as melanoma, head and neck, liver or kidney cancer. CDR3 nucleotide sequence: TGCGCCAGCAGCCAAGTTATTTCGGGCACAGATACGCAGTATTTT. Translated, it gives CASSQVISGTDTQYF.